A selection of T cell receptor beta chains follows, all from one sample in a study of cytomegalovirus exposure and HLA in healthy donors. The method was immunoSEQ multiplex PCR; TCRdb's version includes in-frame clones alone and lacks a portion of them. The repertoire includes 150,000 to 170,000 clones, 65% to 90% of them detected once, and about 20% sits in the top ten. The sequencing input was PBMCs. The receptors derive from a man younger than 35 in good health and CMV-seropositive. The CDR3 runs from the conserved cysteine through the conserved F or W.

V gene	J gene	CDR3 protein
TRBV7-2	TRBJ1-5	CASSAQGNQPQHF
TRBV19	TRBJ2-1	CASSLRSGRALDEQFF
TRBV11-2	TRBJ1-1	CASSLVAQGRTEAFF
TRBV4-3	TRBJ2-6	CASSPGSGANVLTF
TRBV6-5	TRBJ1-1	CASSYRESTEAFF
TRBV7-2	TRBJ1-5	CASSFGGTNQPQHF
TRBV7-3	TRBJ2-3	CASSLKSAGGDTQYF
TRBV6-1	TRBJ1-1	CASSEALGSNTEAFF
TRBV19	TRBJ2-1	CASSIGGREYNEQFF
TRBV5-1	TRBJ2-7	CASSTWTGSTYEQYF
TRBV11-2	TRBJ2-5	CASSSMGLAGKGQETQYF
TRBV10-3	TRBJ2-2	CAISERGAPTGELFF
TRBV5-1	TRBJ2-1	CASSGGQGSYNEQFF
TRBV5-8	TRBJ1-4	CASSLADGKALRKLFF
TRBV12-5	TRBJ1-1	CASGLSKPEAFF
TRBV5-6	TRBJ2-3	CASSFGHTDTQYF
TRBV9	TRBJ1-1	CASSVVPGTEAFF
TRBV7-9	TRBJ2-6	CASSLATGDSGANVLTF
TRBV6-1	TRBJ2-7	CASSHSFSYEQYF
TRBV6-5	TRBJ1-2	CASAEQISNYGYTF
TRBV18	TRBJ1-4	CASSQSRAGKLFF
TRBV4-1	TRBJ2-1	CASSQDALAGSSYNEQFF
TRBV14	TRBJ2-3	CASSQAGGPTDTQYF
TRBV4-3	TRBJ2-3	CASSPQTGSTDTQYF
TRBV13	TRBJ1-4	CASSSQGDEKLFF
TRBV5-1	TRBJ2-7	CASRDFARNYEQYF
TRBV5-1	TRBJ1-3	CASSLPGTGNTIYF
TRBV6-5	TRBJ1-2	CASSQRGQGYYGYTF
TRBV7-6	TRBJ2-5	CASSLRRAGGNKGETQYF
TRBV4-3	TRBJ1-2	CASSQEGRGAGGYTF
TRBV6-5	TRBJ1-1	CASSYRGRGTEAFF
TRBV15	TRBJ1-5	CATSRGRQGFDQPQHF
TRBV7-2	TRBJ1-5	CASSRGSDSNQPQHF
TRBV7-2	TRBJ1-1	CASSLSPPGMNTEAFF
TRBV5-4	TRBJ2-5	CASSLSTGMQETQYF
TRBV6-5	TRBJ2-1	CASNQQGSYNEQFF
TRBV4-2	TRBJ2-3	CASRSVAGGPGDTQYF
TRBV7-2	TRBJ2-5	CASSLLRRDGETQYF
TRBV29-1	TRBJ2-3	CSVGFAGANTDTQYF
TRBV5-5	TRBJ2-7	CASSTSPFGGYEQYF
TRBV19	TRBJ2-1	CASSRGYNEQFF
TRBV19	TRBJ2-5	CASSQQETQYF
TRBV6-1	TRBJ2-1	CASRGTSGSNNEQFF
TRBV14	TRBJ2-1	CASSPRLAGGYNEQFF
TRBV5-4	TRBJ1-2	CASNGGGQKDYGYTF
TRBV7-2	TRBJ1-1	CASSAQTGMNTEAFF
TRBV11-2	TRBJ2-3	CASSSQPDSTDTQYF
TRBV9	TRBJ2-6	CASSLQGGSGANVLTF
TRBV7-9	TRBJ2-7	CASSLTGSDSYEQYF
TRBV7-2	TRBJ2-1	CASSAGLAYNEQFF
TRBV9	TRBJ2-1	CASSVRSSHLVYNEQFF
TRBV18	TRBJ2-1	CASSPRPGTSGVREQFF
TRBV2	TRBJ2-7	CARGVREYF
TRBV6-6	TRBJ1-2	CASSRRGPYGYTF
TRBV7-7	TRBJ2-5	CASSRAGGGETQYF
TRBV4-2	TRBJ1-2	CASSQGQFYGYTF
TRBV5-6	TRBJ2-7	CASSSPRGRGGIYEQYF
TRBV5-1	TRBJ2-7	CASSQTGYEQYF
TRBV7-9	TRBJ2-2	CASGSPNTGELFF
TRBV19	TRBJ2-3	CASSIDPWQGGPTDTQYF